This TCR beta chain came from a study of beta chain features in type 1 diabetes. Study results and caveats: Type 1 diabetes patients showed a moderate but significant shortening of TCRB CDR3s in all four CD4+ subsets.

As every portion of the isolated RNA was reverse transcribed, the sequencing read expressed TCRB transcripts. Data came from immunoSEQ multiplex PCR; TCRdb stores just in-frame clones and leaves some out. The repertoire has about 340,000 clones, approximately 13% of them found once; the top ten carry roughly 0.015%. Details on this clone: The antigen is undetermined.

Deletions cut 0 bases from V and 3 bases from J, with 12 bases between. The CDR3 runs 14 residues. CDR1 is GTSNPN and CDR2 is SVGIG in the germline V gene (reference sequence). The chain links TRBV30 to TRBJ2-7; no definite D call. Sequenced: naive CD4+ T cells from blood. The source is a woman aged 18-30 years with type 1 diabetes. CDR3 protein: CAWSVMRLSYEQYF. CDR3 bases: TGTGCCTGGAGTGTTATGAGACTTAGCTACGAGCAGTACTTC. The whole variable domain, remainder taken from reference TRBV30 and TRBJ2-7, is SQTIHQWPATLVQPVGSPLSLECTVEGTSNPNLYWYRQAAGRGLQLLFYSVGIGQISSEVPQNLSASRPQDRQFILSSKKLLLSDSGFYLCAWSVMRLSYEQYFGPGTRLTVT.